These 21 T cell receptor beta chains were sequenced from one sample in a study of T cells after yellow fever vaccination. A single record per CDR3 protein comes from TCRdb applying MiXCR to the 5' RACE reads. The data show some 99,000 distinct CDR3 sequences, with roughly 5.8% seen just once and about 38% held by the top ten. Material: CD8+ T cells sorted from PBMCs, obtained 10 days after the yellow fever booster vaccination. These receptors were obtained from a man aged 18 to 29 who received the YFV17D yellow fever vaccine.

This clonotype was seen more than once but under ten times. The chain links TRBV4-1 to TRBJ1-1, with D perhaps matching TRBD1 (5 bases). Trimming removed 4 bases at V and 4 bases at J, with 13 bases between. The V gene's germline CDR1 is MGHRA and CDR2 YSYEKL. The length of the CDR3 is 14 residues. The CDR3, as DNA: TGCGCCAGCAGCCCCCCCCGAACAGGCACTGAAGCTTTCTTT. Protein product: CASSPPRTGTEAFF.

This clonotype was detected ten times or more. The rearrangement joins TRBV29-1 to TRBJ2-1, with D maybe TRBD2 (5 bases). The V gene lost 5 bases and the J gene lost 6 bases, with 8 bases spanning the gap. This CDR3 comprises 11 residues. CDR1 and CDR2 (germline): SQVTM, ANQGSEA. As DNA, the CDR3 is TGCAGCGTTTCCGGGGTCAATGAGCAGTTCTTC. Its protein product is CSVSGVNEQFF.

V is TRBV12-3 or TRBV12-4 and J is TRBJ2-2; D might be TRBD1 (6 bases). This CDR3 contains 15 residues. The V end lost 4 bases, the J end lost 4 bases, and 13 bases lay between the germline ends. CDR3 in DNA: TGTGCCAGCAGTTCTCGACAGGCGCCCACCGGGGAGCTGTTTTTT. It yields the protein CASSSRQAPTGELFF.

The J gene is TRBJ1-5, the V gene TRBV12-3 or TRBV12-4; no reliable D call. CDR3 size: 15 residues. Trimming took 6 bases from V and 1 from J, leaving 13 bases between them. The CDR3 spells CASSLKVLSNQPQHF. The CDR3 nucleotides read TGTGCCAGCAGCTTAAAGGTGTTGAGCAATCAGCCCCAGCATTTT.

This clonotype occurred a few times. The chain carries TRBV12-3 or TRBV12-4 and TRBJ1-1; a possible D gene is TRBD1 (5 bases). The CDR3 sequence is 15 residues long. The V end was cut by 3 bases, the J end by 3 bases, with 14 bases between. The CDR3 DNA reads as TGTGCCAGCAGTTTTTGGCAGGGCGGTGACACTGAAGCTTTCTTT. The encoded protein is CASSFWQGGDTEAFF.

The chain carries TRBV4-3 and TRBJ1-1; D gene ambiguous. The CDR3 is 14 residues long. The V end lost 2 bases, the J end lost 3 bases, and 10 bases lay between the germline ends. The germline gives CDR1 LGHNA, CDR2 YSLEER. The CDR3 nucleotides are TGCGCCAGCAGCCAAATCGTGGGGTACACTGAAGCTTTCTTT. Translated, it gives CASSQIVGYTEAFF.

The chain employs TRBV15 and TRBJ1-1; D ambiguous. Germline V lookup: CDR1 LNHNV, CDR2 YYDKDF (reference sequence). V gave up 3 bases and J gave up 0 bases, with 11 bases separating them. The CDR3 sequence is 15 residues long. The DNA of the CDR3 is TGTGCCACCAGCAGTTCTCGCGAGGTGAACACTGAAGCTTTCTTT. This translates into CATSSSREVNTEAFF. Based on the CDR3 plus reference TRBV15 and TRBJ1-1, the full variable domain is DAMVIQNPRYQVTQFGKPVTLSCSQTLNHNVMYWYQQKSSQAPKLLFHYYDKDFNNEADTPDNFQSRRPNTSFCFLDIRSPGLGDTAMYLCATSSSREVNTEAFFGQGTRLTVV.

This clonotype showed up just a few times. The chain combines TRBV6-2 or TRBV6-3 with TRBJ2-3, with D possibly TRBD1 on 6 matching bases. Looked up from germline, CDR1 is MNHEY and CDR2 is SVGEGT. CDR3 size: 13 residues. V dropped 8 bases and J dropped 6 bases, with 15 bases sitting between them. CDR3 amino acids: CASSRGKRDTQYF. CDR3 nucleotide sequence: TGTGCCAGCTCCAGGGGAAAAAGGGATACGCAGTATTTT.

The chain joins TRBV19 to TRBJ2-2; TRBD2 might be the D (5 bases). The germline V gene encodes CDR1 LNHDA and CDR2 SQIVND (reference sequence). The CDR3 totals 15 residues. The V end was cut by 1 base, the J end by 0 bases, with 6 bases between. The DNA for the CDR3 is TGTGCCAGTAGTATAGTGAGGGCGAACACCGGGGAGCTGTTTTTT. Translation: CASSIVRANTGELFF.

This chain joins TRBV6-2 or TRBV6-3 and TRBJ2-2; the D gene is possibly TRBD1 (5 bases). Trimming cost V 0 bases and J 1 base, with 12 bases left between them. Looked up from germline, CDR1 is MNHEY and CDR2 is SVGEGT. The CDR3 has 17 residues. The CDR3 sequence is CASSYSIRGRNTGELFF. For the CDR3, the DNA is TGTGCCAGCAGTTACTCGATTAGGGGCAGGAACACCGGGGAGCTGTTTTTT.

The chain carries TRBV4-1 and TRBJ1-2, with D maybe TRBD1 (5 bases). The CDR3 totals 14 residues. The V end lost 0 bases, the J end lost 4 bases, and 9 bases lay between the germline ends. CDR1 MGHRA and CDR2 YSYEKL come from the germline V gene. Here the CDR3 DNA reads TGCGCCAGCAGCCAAGATCGACAGATCTATGGCTACACCTTC. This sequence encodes CASSQDRQIYGYTF.

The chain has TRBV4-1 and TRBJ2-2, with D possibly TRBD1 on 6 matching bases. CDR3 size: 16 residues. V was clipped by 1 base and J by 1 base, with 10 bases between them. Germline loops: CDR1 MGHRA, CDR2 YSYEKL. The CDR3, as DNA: TGCGCCAGCAGCCAAGCGGACAGTAGGAACACCGGGGAGCTGTTTTTT. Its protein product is CASSQADSRNTGELFF.

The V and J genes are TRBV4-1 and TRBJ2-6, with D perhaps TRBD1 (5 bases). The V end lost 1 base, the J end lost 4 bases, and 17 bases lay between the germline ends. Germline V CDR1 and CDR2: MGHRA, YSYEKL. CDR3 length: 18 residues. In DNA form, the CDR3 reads TGCGCCAGCAGCCAAGGATCAGGGTTAGGGGCAGGGGCCAACGTCCTGACTTTC. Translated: CASSQGSGLGAGANVLTF.

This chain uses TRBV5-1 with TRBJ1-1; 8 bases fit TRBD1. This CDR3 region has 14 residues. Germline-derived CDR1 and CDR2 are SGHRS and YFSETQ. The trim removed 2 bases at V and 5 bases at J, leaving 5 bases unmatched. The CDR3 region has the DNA TGCGCCAGCAGCTTTCAGGGGGCGGGAACTGAAGCTTTCTTT. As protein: CASSFQGAGTEAFF.

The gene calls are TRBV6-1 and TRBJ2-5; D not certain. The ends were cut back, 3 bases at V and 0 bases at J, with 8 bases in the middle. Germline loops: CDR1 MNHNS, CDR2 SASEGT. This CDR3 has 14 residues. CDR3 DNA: TGTGCCAGCAGTGAGGCGGCCCACCAAGAGACCCAGTACTTC. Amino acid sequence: CASSEAAHQETQYF.

CDR3 DNA: TGTGCCAGCAGCCGAATAACTAGCGGGGGGGCAGTCAACGAGCAGTACTTC. Amino acids: CASSRITSGGAVNEQYF. The rearrangement links TRBV7-2 to TRBJ2-7; TRBD2 matches 13 bases. V lost 5 bases and J lost 5; bases outside the gene matches: 12. The CDR3 is 17 residues long. Germline values: CDR1 SGHTA, CDR2 FQGNSA.

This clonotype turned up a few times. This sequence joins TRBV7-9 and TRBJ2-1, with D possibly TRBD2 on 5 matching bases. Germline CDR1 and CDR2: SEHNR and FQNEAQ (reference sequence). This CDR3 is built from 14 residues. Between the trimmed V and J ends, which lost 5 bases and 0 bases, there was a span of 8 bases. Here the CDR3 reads CASSTTISYNEQFF. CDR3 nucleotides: TGTGCCAGCAGCACGACTATCTCCTACAATGAGCAGTTCTTC. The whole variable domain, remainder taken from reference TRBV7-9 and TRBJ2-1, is DTGVSQNPRHKITKRGQNVTFRCDPISEHNRLYWYRQTLGQGPEFLTYFQNEAQLEKSRLLSDRFSAERPKGSFSTLEIQRTEQGDSAMYLCASSTTISYNEQFFGPGTRLTVL.

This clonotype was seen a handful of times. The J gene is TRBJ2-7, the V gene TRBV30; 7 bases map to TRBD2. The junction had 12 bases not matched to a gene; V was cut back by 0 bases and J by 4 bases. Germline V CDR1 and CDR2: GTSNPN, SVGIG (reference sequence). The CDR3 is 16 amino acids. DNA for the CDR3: TGTGCCTGGAGTGTACCCTCCGGGCTAGCGGATTACGAGCAGTACTTC. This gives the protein CAWSVPSGLADYEQYF.

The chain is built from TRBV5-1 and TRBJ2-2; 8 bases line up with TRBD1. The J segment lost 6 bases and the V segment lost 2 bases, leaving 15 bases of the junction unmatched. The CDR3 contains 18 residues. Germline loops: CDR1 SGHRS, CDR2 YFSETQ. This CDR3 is CASSFYFRTGRSAGELFF. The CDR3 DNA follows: TGCGCCAGCAGCTTCTACTTCCGGACAGGGCGCTCGGCCGGGGAGCTGTTTTTT.

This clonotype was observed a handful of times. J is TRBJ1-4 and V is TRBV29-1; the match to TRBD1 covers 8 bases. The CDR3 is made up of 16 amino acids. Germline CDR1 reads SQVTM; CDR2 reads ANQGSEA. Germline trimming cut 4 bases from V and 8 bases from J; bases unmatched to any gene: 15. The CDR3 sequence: CSVGIFDGTGGEKLFF. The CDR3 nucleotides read TGCAGCGTTGGGATCTTTGACGGGACAGGAGGAGAAAAACTGTTTTTT.

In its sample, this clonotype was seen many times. CDR3 in amino acids: CATRGAGTDTQYF. DNA of the CDR3: TGTGCCACCCGGGGGGCAGGGACAGATACGCAGTATTTT. The rearrangement joins TRBV7-9 to TRBJ2-3; D perhaps matches TRBD2 (7 bases). This CDR3 region has 13 residues. Trimming cost V 10 bases and J 3 bases, with 14 bases left between them. The germline V gene has CDR1 SEHNR and CDR2 FQNEAQ (reference sequence).